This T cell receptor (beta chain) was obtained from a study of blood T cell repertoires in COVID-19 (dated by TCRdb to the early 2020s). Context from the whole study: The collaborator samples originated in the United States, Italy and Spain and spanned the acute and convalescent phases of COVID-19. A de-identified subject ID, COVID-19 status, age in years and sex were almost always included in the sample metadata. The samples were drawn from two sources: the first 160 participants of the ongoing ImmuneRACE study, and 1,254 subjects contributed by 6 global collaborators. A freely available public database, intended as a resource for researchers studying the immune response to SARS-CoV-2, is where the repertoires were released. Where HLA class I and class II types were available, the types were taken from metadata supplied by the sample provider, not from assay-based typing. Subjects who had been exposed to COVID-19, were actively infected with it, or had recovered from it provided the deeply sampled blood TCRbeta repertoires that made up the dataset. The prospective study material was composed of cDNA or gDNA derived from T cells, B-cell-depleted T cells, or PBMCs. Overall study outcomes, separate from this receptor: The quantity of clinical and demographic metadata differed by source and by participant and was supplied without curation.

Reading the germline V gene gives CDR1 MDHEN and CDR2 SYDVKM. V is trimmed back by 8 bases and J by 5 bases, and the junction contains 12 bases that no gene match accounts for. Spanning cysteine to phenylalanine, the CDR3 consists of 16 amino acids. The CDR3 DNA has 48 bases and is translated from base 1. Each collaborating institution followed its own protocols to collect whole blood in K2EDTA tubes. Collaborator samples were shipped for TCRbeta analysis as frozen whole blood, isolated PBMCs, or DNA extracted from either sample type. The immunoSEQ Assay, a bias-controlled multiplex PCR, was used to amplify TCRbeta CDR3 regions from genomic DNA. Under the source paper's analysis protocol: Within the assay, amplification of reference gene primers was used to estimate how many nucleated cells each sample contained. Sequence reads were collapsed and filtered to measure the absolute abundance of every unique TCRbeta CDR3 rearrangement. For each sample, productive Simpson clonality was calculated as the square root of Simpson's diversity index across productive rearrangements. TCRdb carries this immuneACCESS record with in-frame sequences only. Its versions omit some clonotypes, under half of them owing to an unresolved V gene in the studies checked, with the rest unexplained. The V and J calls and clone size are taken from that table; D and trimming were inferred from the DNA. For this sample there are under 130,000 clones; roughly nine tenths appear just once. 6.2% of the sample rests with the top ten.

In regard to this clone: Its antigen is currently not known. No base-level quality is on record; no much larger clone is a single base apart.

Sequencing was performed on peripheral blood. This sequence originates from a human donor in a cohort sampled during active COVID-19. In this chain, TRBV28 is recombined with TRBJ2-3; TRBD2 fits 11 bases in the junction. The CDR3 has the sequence CASRLHSGRGGDTQYF. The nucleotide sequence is TGTGCCAGCCGCCTCCATAGCGGGAGGGGGGGAGATACGCAGTATTTT.